One sample yielded the 12 T cell receptor beta chains listed below, sequenced in a study of T-cell memory formation after mild COVID-19. TCRdb re-called the 5' RACE reads with MiXCR, one entry per CDR3 protein. The data show roughly 580,000 distinct CDR3 sequences, about a sixth seen once. The sample comprised PBMCs or a T cell subset sorted from them (not recorded which). All receptors come from an adult woman who had mild COVID-19 (a few samples of this study predate the infection). Cell type and time point are not known.

The sample holds a few counts of this clonotype. This sequence joins TRBV19 and TRBJ2-1; D is unresolved. V was pared by 7 bases and J by 4 bases, with 23 bases between. Germline assignment: CDR1 LNHDA and CDR2 SQIVND (reference sequence). The CDR3 runs to 17 residues. CDR3 region: CASTPEPTHNVYNEQFF. In DNA, the CDR3 is TGTGCCAGTACCCCCGAACCTACTCACAACGTTTACAATGAGCAGTTCTTC.

V gene TRBV12-3 or TRBV12-4 combines with J gene TRBJ1-1, with D perhaps TRBD1 (5 bases). Trimming cost V 3 bases and J 4 bases, with 15 bases left between them. CDR3 size: 15 residues. The CDR3 coding sequence is TGTGCCAGCAGTTTTGGCGGGGGTTGGGGCACTGAAGCTTTCTTT. Protein product: CASSFGGGWGTEAFF.

The chain couples TRBV11-3 to TRBJ2-7; 9 bases align to TRBD2. Per the germline V gene, CDR1 is SGHNT and CDR2 is YENEEA. The length of the CDR3 is 16 residues. Trimming cost V 5 bases and J 2 bases; bases outside gene matches: 10. CDR3 nucleotides: TGTGCCAGCAGCGCCGTTGCTAGCGGGGTGACCTACGAGCAGTACTTC. It translates to CASSAVASGVTYEQYF.

CDR3 region: CASSLENGRIFNEQFF. CDR3 DNA: TGTGCCAGCAGCTTAGAAAACGGGAGGATTTTCAATGAGCAGTTCTTC. J is TRBJ2-1 and V is TRBV5-6; 7 bases agree with TRBD2. This CDR3 has 16 amino acids. The germline gives CDR1 SGHDT, CDR2 YYEEEE. With 2 bases clipped from V and 6 bases from J, the junction kept 11 bases outside the gene matches.

This clonotype was observed a few times. V and J are TRBV28 and TRBJ2-3; D might be TRBD2 (5 bases). CDR1 and CDR2 from the germline V gene are MDHEN and SYDVKM. Trimming left V 1 base short and J 1 base short, with 9 bases between. The CDR3 consists of 15 residues. This CDR3 is CASSLLVGGTDTQYF. The CDR3, as DNA: TGTGCCAGCAGTTTATTGGTCGGGGGCACAGATACGCAGTATTTT.

The rearrangement uses TRBV7-8 and TRBJ1-5, with no clear D. CDR1 is SGHVS, CDR2 FQNEAQ, per germline. The V and J ends lost 5 bases and 9 bases respectively, with 11 bases between them. The CDR3 runs 12 residues. The CDR3 sequence: CASSQVGWPQHF. In DNA form, the CDR3 reads TGTGCCAGCAGCCAAGTCGGATGGCCCCAGCATTTT.

This clonotype was counted many times. V usage is TRBV7-3 and J usage is TRBJ2-2; unclear D gene. This CDR3 spans 13 amino acids. CDR1 and CDR2 from the germline V gene are SGHTA and FQGTGA. V was trimmed by 4 bases and J by 7 bases, leaving 10 bases between them. The CDR3 DNA reads as TGTGCCAGCAGCTCTTTCGACGGCGGGGAGCTGTTTTTT. Its translation is CASSSFDGGELFF.

The chain combines TRBV25-1 with TRBJ1-2; D remains ambiguous. Trimming took 2 bases from V and 3 from J, leaving 7 bases between them. The germline V gene encodes CDR1 MGHDK and CDR2 SYGVNS. The CDR3 spans 13 residues. CDR3 loop: CASSERGDYGYTF. The DNA of the CDR3 is TGTGCCAGCAGTGAAAGAGGAGACTATGGCTACACCTTC.

This chain joins TRBV5-1 and TRBJ1-2; D not certain. This CDR3 has 11 amino acids. V was clipped by 3 bases and J by 8 bases, with 8 bases between them. Germline values: CDR1 SGHRS, CDR2 YFSETQ. Here the CDR3 reads CASSSSRGYTF. Here the CDR3 DNA reads TGCGCCAGCAGCTCATCGCGCGGCTACACCTTC.

The rearrangement links TRBV7-6 to TRBJ2-2; the D gene could be TRBD1 or TRBD2 (6 bases each). Trimming shortened V by 5 bases and J by 5 bases, and 18 bases separated the two germline ends. The CDR3 runs to 16 residues. Germline V gives CDR1 SGHVS, CDR2 FNYEAQ. CDR3 nucleotide sequence: TGTGCCAGCAGCGTCGATTGGGGGGCCGGTACCGGGGAGCTGTTTTTT. Its translation is CASSVDWGAGTGELFF.

The chain carries TRBV24-1 and TRBJ2-3, with 8 bases matching TRBD2. The CDR3 sequence is 16 residues long. Germline V gene sequence: CDR1 KGHDR, CDR2 SFDVKD. Trimming at V came to 0 bases and at J to 4 bases, leaving 5 bases not matched to a gene. The CDR3 nucleotides are TGTGCCACCAGTGATTTGAGCGGGAGATTCGCAGATACGCAGTATTTT. Translated, it gives CATSDLSGRFADTQYF.

The V gene is TRBV20-1, the J gene TRBJ1-1; TRBD1 aligns across 9 bases. CDR3 length: 15 residues. Per the germline V gene, CDR1 is DFQATT and CDR2 is SNEGSKA (reference sequence). Losses at the gene ends were 3 bases for V and 2 bases for J; bases not matched to a gene: 7. The CDR3 region is CSAREQGALNTEAFF. The CDR3 DNA follows: TGCAGTGCTAGGGAACAGGGGGCCTTAAACACTGAAGCTTTCTTT.